These 10 T cell receptor beta chains share one sample of origin, sequenced in a study of blood T cell repertoires in COVID-19. Repertoires were generated with immunoSEQ multiplex PCR, while TCRdb's copy carries only in-frame clones and drops some. The sample holds about 130,000 clones; roughly 85% are singletons and the top ten take just over 6.5%. What was sequenced was peripheral blood. The receptors originated from a man older than 75 with active or convalescent COVID-19.

J is TRBJ2-2 and V is TRBV6-2 or TRBV6-3, with 9 bases that match TRBD2. Germline V gene data show CDR1 as MNHEY and CDR2 as SVGEGT. The CDR3 has 15 amino acids. Trimming at V came to 5 bases and at J to 3 bases, leaving 4 bases not matched to a gene. The CDR3 sequence is CASSSLAGYTGELFF. DNA for the CDR3: TGTGCCAGCAGTAGCCTAGCGGGGTACACCGGGGAGCTGTTTTTT.

The V gene is TRBV4-2, the J gene TRBJ1-5; D call uncertain. The CDR3 length is 15 residues. Trimming pared 0 bases from V and 5 bases from J, leaving 11 bases between. Germline V gene sequence: CDR1 LGHNA, CDR2 YNFKEQ. Here the CDR3 DNA reads TGTGCCAGCAGCCAAGAGGTCGGTAGATATCAGCCCCAGCATTTT. It codes for CASSQEVGRYQPQHF.

The genes are TRBV7-8 and TRBJ2-7; 9 bases fit TRBD1. Germline CDR1 is SGHVS and CDR2 is FQNEAQ. J was trimmed by 6 bases and V by 5 bases; bases with no gene match: 8. The CDR3 sequence is 14 residues long. CDR3 sequence (DNA): TGTGCCAGCAGCATGGGACAGGGAGAGGCCGAGCAGTACTTC. It codes for CASSMGQGEAEQYF.

This chain links TRBV20-1 with TRBJ2-3, with 7 bases that match TRBD2. From germline, CDR1 is DFQATT and CDR2 SNEGSKA (reference sequence). V dropped 6 bases and J dropped 1; count of bases not matched to a gene: 16. This CDR3 is 17 amino acids long. CDR3 DNA sequence: TGCAGTGCCAGTAGCTGCTGGGGAGCGGGATGCACAGATACGCAGTATTTT. Its translation: CSASSCWGAGCTDTQYF.

The chain recombines TRBV4-1 with TRBJ2-7, with 9 bases fitting TRBD1. This CDR3 has 15 amino acids. The germline V gene encodes CDR1 MGHRA and CDR2 YSYEKL. J gave up 2 bases and V 4 bases, and 6 bases lay outside the gene matches. The CDR3 here is CASSRDRGDTYEQYF. The CDR3 DNA reads as TGCGCCAGCAGCCGCGACAGGGGGGATACCTACGAGCAGTACTTC.

CDR3 nucleotides: TGTGCCAGCAGCCGCGCCCTGAGAGGGATCGACAATGAGCAGTTCTTC. This gives the protein CASSRALRGIDNEQFF. This chain links TRBV11-2 with TRBJ2-1; possibly TRBD2 for D (5 bases). Trimming took off 5 bases at V and 5 bases at J, with 19 bases between the two ends. The CDR3 totals 16 residues. The germline V gene has CDR1 SGHAT and CDR2 FQNNGV.

The V and J genes are TRBV11-2 and TRBJ2-7, with D perhaps matching TRBD1 (5 bases). The CDR3 is made up of 11 amino acids. Trimming stripped 5 bases from V and 7 bases from J, with 9 bases between. CDR1 and CDR2 from the germline V gene are SGHAT and FQNNGV. The CDR3 DNA follows: TGTGCCAGCAGCCCAACAGGAGAGCAGTACTTC. Encoded protein: CASSPTGEQYF.

V usage is TRBV18 and J usage is TRBJ2-5, with 8 bases fitting TRBD2. V lost 0 bases and J lost 5; bases outside the gene matches: 8. This CDR3 region has 16 residues. Germline V gives CDR1 KGHSH, CDR2 LQKENI. CDR3 DNA sequence: TGTGCCAGCTCACCACCTGAGCGGGGGTATCGTGAGACCCAGTACTTC. Translated, it gives CASSPPERGYRETQYF.

The gene calls are TRBV7-2 and TRBJ2-2; TRBD1 aligns across 7 bases. This CDR3 is built from 14 residues. Germline-derived CDR1 and CDR2 are SGHTA and FQGNSA. V lost 5 bases and J lost 4; bases outside the gene matches: 4. This CDR3 is CASSPTGITGELFF. CDR3 nucleotide sequence: TGTGCCAGCAGCCCGACAGGGATCACCGGGGAGCTGTTTTTT.

This clone was seen repeatedly, ten times or more. This chain uses TRBV6-1 with TRBJ2-7, with D uncertain. The V gene lost 3 bases and the J gene lost 5 bases, with 14 bases spanning the gap. Germline values: CDR1 MNHNS, CDR2 SASEGT. The CDR3 loop spans 14 amino acids. CDR3: CASSDRWSSDEQYF. The CDR3 DNA sequence: TGTGCCAGCAGTGACCGGTGGTCATCCGACGAGCAGTACTTC.